The 5 T cell receptor beta chains presented below share a single source sample, sequenced in a study of T cells in Graves' hyperthyroidism and ophthalmopathy. TCR beta CDR3 sequences were amplified from RNA transcripts. HTBI primers were employed in a first-round RT-PCR of the TCR CDR3. TCRdb re-derived calls from the multiplex PCR reads in MiXCR, one entry per CDR3 protein. The sample includes approximately 870,000 distinct CDR3 sequences, roughly 37% of them seen just once. The sequenced sample was blood. Receptors originate from a man younger than 35 with Graves' hyperthyroidism.

This chain uses TRBV11-2 with TRBJ1-4; possibly TRBD1 for D (6 bases). The germline CDR1 and CDR2 sequences are SGHAT and FQNNGV. The CDR3 contains 16 residues. The V end lost 1 base, the J end lost 3 bases, and 12 bases lay between the germline ends. CDR3 sequence: CASSLGVGQSNEKLFF. CDR3 nucleotides: TGTGCCAGCAGCTTAGGTGTTGGACAGTCTAATGAAAAACTGTTTTTT. Full variable domain (outside the CDR3, taken from reference TRBV11-2 and TRBJ1-4): EAGVAQSPRYKIIEKRQSVAFWCNPISGHATLYWYQQILGQGPKLLIQFQNNGVVDDSQLPKDRFSAERLKGVDSTLKIQPAKLEDSAVYLCASSLGVGQSNEKLFFGSGTQLSVL.

As DNA, the CDR3 is TGTGCCAGCAGGCCCCCCGGAGAGGACCCTAACTATGGCTACACCTTC. Translating it yields CASRPPGEDPNYGYTF. The chain carries TRBV12-3 or TRBV12-4 and TRBJ1-2; unclear D gene. V lost 6 bases to trimming and J lost 0 bases, with 17 bases between them. The CDR3 consists of 16 residues.

This clonotype was observed a few times. V gene TRBV6-1 combines with J gene TRBJ1-1; D not certain. The CDR3 covers 14 residues. Trimming shortened V by 8 bases and J by 4 bases, and 17 bases separated the two germline ends. Germline CDR1 MNHNS, CDR2 SASEGT. The CDR3 region is CASQNRGSGTEAFF. DNA of the CDR3: TGTGCCAGCCAAAACCGCGGTTCGGGCACTGAAGCTTTCTTT.

The chain employs TRBV28 and TRBJ2-7; possibly TRBD2 for D (6 bases). This CDR3 contains 12 residues. Trimming removed 5 bases from V and 6 bases from J, with 11 bases in between. Germline V lookup: CDR1 MDHEN, CDR2 SYDVKM. CDR3 DNA: TGTGCCAGCAGTGGACTACTCGTCGAGCAGTACTTC. Its protein is CASSGLLVEQYF. Complete variable domain (other parts from reference TRBV28 and TRBJ2-7): DVKVTQSSRYLVKRTGEKVFLECVQDMDHENMFWYRQDPGLGLRLIYFSYDVKMKEKGDIPEGYSVSREKKERFSLILESASTNQTSMYLCASSGLLVEQYFGPGTRLTVT.

This clonotype was picked up many times. This CDR3 reads CSARGQGDTEAFF. The CDR3 region has the DNA TGCAGTGCTAGAGGACAGGGGGACACTGAAGCTTTCTTT. The V and J genes are TRBV20-1 and TRBJ1-1, with 9 bases aligning to TRBD1. V trimming: 1 base; J trimming: 3 bases; junction bases outside the gene matches: 0. CDR1 is DFQATT and CDR2 is SNEGSKA in the germline V gene (reference sequence). This CDR3 comprises 13 residues.